What follows is one T cell receptor beta chain and its context. Its antigen is still unknown. No qualities accompany the bases; no much larger clone lies one base away. This sample is drawn from a study of identical twins (dated by TCRdb to the mid-2010s). For the study in its entirety: To test whether fetal clonotypes persist, this study deep-sequenced TCR alpha and beta repertoires from monozygotic twins, from unrelated adults of various ages, and from cord blood. To rule out contamination, replicate twin experiments were performed at different times with different library preparation protocols.

Only healthy Caucasian donors were included. Using Miltenyi CD45RO+ enrichment and human naive T-cell isolation kits, memory (CD45RO+) and naive T cells were isolated from PBMC. Inclusive of the bounding cysteine and phenylalanine, the CDR3 is 14 residues long. The DNA shown is the 42-base CDR3, in frame from base 1. Clipping removes 3 bases from V and 8 bases from J, with 5 as the unmatched junction base count. The germline V gene encodes CDR1 LGHNA and CDR2 YNFKEQ. The library was made by 5' RACE. Sequencing was carried out with an Illumina HiSeq 2000. Template switching introduced a universal primer binding site; the final cDNA contained a unique molecular identifier, enabling accurate counting of TCR cDNA molecules. Specific primers in the conserved constant-segment region were used to synthesize first-strand cDNA for TCR alpha and beta chains. To control for contamination, each cDNA library was double barcoded with a SMART-Mk sample barcode plus Illumina barcodes. TruSeq adapter sequences along with Illumina sample barcodes were introduced in two successive PCR steps. Sequencing of the TCR alpha and beta cDNA libraries was done on the Illumina HiSeq platform using custom primers. As for how the authors treated the data: MiGEC processed the raw reads to extract unique molecular identifiers, while MiXCR was used to determine the CDR3 positions. For each individual, recombination models were inferred using an EM algorithm with the repgenHMM and IGoR tools. The tcR package in R was used for shared clonotype analysis, with sharing normalized by the product of cloneset sizes. To study raw recombination without the effects of thymic and clonal selection, out-of-frame nonproductive sequences were analyzed. TCRdb redid the processing of the public reads, applying fastp at Q25 and MiXCR, and retained in-frame beta chains. One record per CDR3 amino acid sequence lists the most common genes and DNA. The V and J calls were not made by the authors but by TCRdb's processing. The sample table records approximately 210,000 distinct CDR3 sequences; around a tenth of these occur just once. The leading ten clones occupy just over 5% of the sample.

Points the paper makes about the study in general: In monozygotic twins, recombination models systematically underestimated out-of-frame TCR alpha sharing, but the models matched the sharing seen between unrelated individuals. Conclusions relied on cross-sectional statistical analysis, since the same donors could not be followed over many years. The excess sharing between twins in beta out-of-frame sequences was weaker because fewer shared sequences reduced the signal-to-noise ratio. Abundant cord blood beta clonotypes had fewer insertions, young adult naive repertoires showed a similar but weaker trend, and memory repertoires showed no such trend. Invariant T cells such as MAIT and iNKT could partly confound zero-insertion analyses, though diverse VJ usage argued against this for most clonotypes. Compared with coincidental sharing between unrelated individuals, out-of-frame TCR alpha sequences shared between twins had an excess of sequences with low generation probability.

This sequence uses TRBV4-2 and TRBJ1-4, with 8 junctional bases fitting TRBD1. This receptor was taken from a woman younger than 30 in good health. Sequenced material: memory (CD45RO+) T cells sorted from blood. The cell subset or site label corresponds to: CD45RO+ enriched T cells. The DNA is as follows: TGTGCCAGCAGCCATGGACAGGGAGACGAAAAACTGTTTTTT. The encoded protein is CASSHGQGDEKLFF.